The clone carrying this T cell receptor beta chain was picked up a small number of times. The antigen remains unidentified. Germline CDR1 WSHSY, CDR2 SAAADI. The CDR3 has 17 residues. V was clipped by 3 bases and J by 0 bases, with 16 bases between them. The entry originates in a study of T cells in Graves' hyperthyroidism and ophthalmopathy. It was RNA transcripts that yielded the amplified TCR beta CDR3 regions. A first-round RT-PCR of the TCR CDR3 used the HTBI primer set. MiXCR, applied by TCRdb to the multiplex PCR reads, yields one record per CDR3 protein. The sample yields about 600,000 distinct CDR3 sequences, approximately 15% seen once. The study, taken as a whole, reports: Classification by a 13 V-J model distinguished ophthalmopathy from stable hyperthyroidism. Expanded thyroid clonotypes (above 0.001) were mostly also found in blood.

This sequence was found in a woman in her late teens or twenties with Graves' ophthalmopathy. This chain links TRBV10-2 with TRBJ2-3; D might be TRBD2 (6 bases). Sequenced material: blood. The CDR3 nucleotides are TGCGCCAGCAGTGACACGGTAGCGGCCTCTAGCACAGATACGCAGTATTTT. This sequence encodes CASSDTVAASSTDTQYF.